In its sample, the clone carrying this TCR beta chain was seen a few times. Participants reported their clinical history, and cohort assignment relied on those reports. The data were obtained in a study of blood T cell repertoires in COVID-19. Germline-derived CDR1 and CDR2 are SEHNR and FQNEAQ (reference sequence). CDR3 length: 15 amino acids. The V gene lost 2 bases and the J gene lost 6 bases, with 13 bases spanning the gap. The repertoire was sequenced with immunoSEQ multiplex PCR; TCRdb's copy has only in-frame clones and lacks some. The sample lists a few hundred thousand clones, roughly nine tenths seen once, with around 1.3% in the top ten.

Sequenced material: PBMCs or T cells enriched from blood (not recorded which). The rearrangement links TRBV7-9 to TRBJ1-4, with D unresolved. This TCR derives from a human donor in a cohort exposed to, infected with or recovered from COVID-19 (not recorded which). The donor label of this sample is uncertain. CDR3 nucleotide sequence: TGTGCCAGCAGCTTAAGGTCGACCGGGGATGAAAAACTGTTTTTT. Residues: CASSLRSTGDEKLFF.